These 13 T cell receptor beta chains originate from one sample sequenced in a study of blood T cells in healthy people across ages. A J-beta primer mix and a sample-barcoded 5' primer were used in a second PCR of about 7 to 12 cycles. One entry per CDR3 protein results from TCRdb running MiXCR on the 5' RACE reads. The data show about 1.5 million distinct CDR3 sequences, with 40% to 50% seen just once and less than 8% held by the top ten. Material: blood. These receptors were collected from a young woman in good health.

The V gene is TRBV28, the J gene TRBJ1-2; no clear D gene. V shed 5 bases and J shed 4 bases, with 14 bases lying between them. The CDR3 runs to 14 residues. The V gene's germline CDR1 is MDHEN and CDR2 SYDVKM. The CDR3 DNA reads as TGTGCCAGCAGTCAGCAGCTATTAGCCTATGGCTACACCTTC. It codes for CASSQQLLAYGYTF.

This chain uses TRBV4-1 with TRBJ2-5; TRBD1 aligns across 8 bases. Trimming cost V 2 bases and J 11 bases; bases outside gene matches: 13. Germline CDR1 MGHRA, CDR2 YSYEKL. CDR3 length equals 15 residues. CDR3 protein: CASSQPGQGAEEQYF. In nucleotides, the CDR3 is TGCGCCAGCAGCCAACCGGGGCAGGGGGCCGAAGAGCAGTACTTC.

This clonotype was counted only a few times. CDR3 residues: CASSYEGGETQYF. DNA for the CDR3: TGTGCCAGCAGTTACGAGGGAGGAGAGACCCAGTACTTC. This chain joins TRBV6-5 and TRBJ2-5; D perhaps matches TRBD2 (6 bases). Trimming removed 2 bases from V and 4 bases from J, with 8 bases in between. Germline V CDR1 and CDR2: MNHEY, SVGAGI. The CDR3 has 13 residues.

Note on this clonotype: Just one base apart from a much larger clone, this may be a read error. The V gene is TRBV7-9, the J gene TRBJ1-1; D remains ambiguous. The germline gives CDR1 SEHNR, CDR2 FQNEAQ (reference sequence). The CDR3 is 14 amino acids. CDR3 in DNA: TGTGCCAACAGCCCGGTGCGCAGGAACACTGAAGCTTTCTTT. Amino acid sequence: CANSPVRRNTEAFF.

This clonotype was recorded only once. V and J are TRBV6-1 and TRBJ2-2, with D perhaps assigned TRBD1 or TRBD2 (6 bases each). Germline V gene lookup returns CDR1 MNHNS and CDR2 SASEGT. The length of the CDR3 is 14 residues. The V gene lost 11 bases and the J gene lost 0 bases, with 13 bases spanning the gap. The CDR3 DNA reads TGTGCCGGGGGGCTACACCCGAACACCGGGGAGCTGTTTTTT. Its translation: CAGGLHPNTGELFF.

The chain recombines TRBV12-3 or TRBV12-4 with TRBJ2-1; 7 bases fit TRBD2. The CDR3 loop spans 16 amino acids. V lost 5 bases to trimming and J lost 0 bases; unmatched junction nucleotides: 7. CDR3 amino acids: CASSPAASGSYNEQFF. DNA for the CDR3: TGTGCCAGCAGTCCAGCAGCTAGCGGCTCCTACAATGAGCAGTTCTTC.

The chain couples TRBV6-6 to TRBJ1-2; D is uncertain. This CDR3 has 13 amino acids. The V gene lost 7 bases and the J gene lost 7 bases, with 16 bases spanning the gap. From germline, CDR1 is MNHNY and CDR2 SVGAGI (reference sequence). The CDR3, as DNA: TGTGCCAGCACCCCGACGGGAGAGGGTGGCTACACCTTC. It is translated as CASTPTGEGGYTF.

The gene calls are TRBV11-2 and TRBJ2-7, with 9 bases lining up with TRBD2. Germline CDR1 reads SGHAT; CDR2 reads FQNNGV. CDR3 length: 16 residues. V lost 2 bases and J lost 2; bases outside the gene matches: 7. CDR3 nucleotides: TGTGCCAGCAGCTTATCCCCGACTAGCGGAGCCTACGAGCAGTACTTC. Amino acid sequence: CASSLSPTSGAYEQYF.

The chain combines TRBV5-1 with TRBJ2-1; 12 bases align to TRBD2. The germline CDR1 and CDR2 sequences are SGHRS and YFSETQ. Unmatched junction bases numbered 5, after V lost 4 bases and J lost 0 bases. The CDR3 runs 17 residues. CDR3 amino acids: CASSTELAGGSYNEQFF. CDR3 DNA: TGCGCCAGCAGCACCGAACTAGCGGGAGGCTCCTACAATGAGCAGTTCTTC.

As for this clonotype: The junction departs from the called germline gene at one end, perhaps through a read error. The rearrangement joins TRBV7-2 to TRBJ2-4; TRBD1 agrees at 7 bases. The CDR3 loop spans 16 amino acids. The germline V gene has CDR1 SGHTA and CDR2 FQGNSA. CDR3 sequence (DNA): TGTGCCAGCAGCTTAGGACAGGGCATTTTAGGGAACATTCGGTACTTC. As protein: CASSLGQGILGNIRYF.

V gene TRBV7-9 combines with J gene TRBJ2-1; 14 nucleotides agree with TRBD2. The germline V gene encodes CDR1 SEHNR and CDR2 FQNEAQ (reference sequence). The CDR3 length is 17 residues. V lost 3 bases to trimming and J lost 8 bases; unmatched junction nucleotides: 9. CDR3 residues: CASSLGLAGEFIDEQFF. CDR3 bases: TGTGCCAGCAGCTTGGGACTAGCGGGAGAATTTATAGATGAGCAGTTCTTC. Full variable domain (rest looked up from reference TRBV7-9 and TRBJ2-1): DTGVSQNPRHKITKRGQNVTFRCDPISEHNRLYWYRQTLGQGPEFLTYFQNEAQLEKSRLLSDRFSAERPKGSFSTLEIQRTEQGDSAMYLCASSLGLAGEFIDEQFFGPGTRLTVL.

The rearrangement uses TRBV10-1 and TRBJ2-3; no definite D call. The length of the CDR3 is 12 residues. CDR1 and CDR2 (germline): WNHNN, SYGVQD (reference sequence). V was trimmed by 3 bases and J by 4 bases, leaving 5 bases between them. CDR3 sequence: CASSEDSDTQYF. The CDR3 bases are TGCGCCAGCAGTGAAGATTCAGATACGCAGTATTTT.

This clonotype was seen a handful of times. CDR3 region: CATRRDRENIQYF. CDR3 DNA: TGTGCGACTCGACGGGACAGGGAAAACATTCAGTACTTC. V is TRBV12-3 or TRBV12-4 and J is TRBJ2-4; TRBD1 aligns across 9 bases. The CDR3 runs 13 residues.